Detailed here is one T cell receptor beta chain. These data belong to a study of preoperative IRX-2 immunotherapy in early breast cancer. Some clones are missing from TCRdb's copy, which holds only in-frame ones; the method was immunoSEQ multiplex PCR. This sample has some 59,000 clones, with roughly 94% found just once. The germline CDR1 and CDR2 sequences are MNHNY and SVGAGI (reference sequence). The CDR3 length is 14 residues. J was trimmed by 9 bases and V by 1 base; bases with no gene match: 9. The treatment here: preoperative locoregional IRX-2 cytokine immunotherapy. Sampling was conducted from a patient treated with IRX-2 immunotherapy. This clonotype was obtained from a human donor with breast cancer. The chain uses TRBV6-6 and TRBJ2-7; 7 bases map to TRBD1. The CDR3 protein is CASSYFQDRVGQYF. CDR3 bases: TGTGCCAGCAGTTACTTTCAAGACAGGGTCGGGCAGTACTTC.